One and the same sample provided the 3 T cell receptor beta chains below, sequenced in a study of blood T cell repertoires in COVID-19. The protocol was immunoSEQ multiplex PCR, while the TCRdb copy is restricted to in-frame clones and leaves out a portion. The sample carries 90,000 to 110,000 clones, around 74% recorded once. The source material was peripheral blood. The receptors here all came from a woman in her 70s with acute or convalescent COVID-19.

CDR3 sequence reads: CASSEQSGDHTEAFF. The CDR3 DNA reads as TGTGCCAGCTCAGAGCAATCAGGGGACCACACTGAAGCTTTCTTT. The genes are TRBV18 and TRBJ1-1; the D gene is possibly TRBD1 (6 bases). With 5 bases removed from V and 3 bases from J, the gap between germline ends came to 16 bases. This CDR3 spans 15 amino acids. Germline CDR1 and CDR2: KGHSH and LQKENI.

The rearrangement joins TRBV2 to TRBJ1-1; D may be TRBD1 (5 bases). CDR1 is SNHLY and CDR2 is FYNNEI in the germline V gene. The CDR3 loop spans 10 amino acids. V lost 6 bases, J lost 8 bases, and 7 bases lay in between. The CDR3 sequence is CASRDIEAFF. In nucleotides, the CDR3 is TGTGCCAGCAGGGACATCGAAGCTTTCTTT. The full variable domain, its missing parts supplied by reference TRBV2 and TRBJ1-1, is EPEVTQTPSHQVTQMGQEVILRCVPISNHLYFYWYRQILGQKVEFLVSFYNNEISEKSEIFDDQFSVERPDGSNFTLKIRSTKLEDSAMYFCASRDIEAFFGQGTRLTVV.

V usage is TRBV9 and J usage is TRBJ2-2; 7 bases map to TRBD1. The V gene end was trimmed by 4 bases and the J gene end by 1 base; junction bases not matched to a gene: 16. CDR1 and CDR2 (germline): SGDLS, YYNGEE. CDR3 length equals 19 residues. CDR3 residues: CASSPHGAGGIRNTGELFF. The CDR3 DNA is TGTGCCAGCAGCCCACACGGGGCAGGGGGTATTAGGAACACCGGGGAGCTGTTTTTT.